This TCR beta chain appears in the sequencing data of a study of identical twins. The germline V gene has CDR1 ENHRY and CDR2 SYGVKD. This CDR3 is 15 amino acids long. V dropped 6 bases and J dropped 1; count of bases not matched to a gene: 7. TCRdb reprocessed the 5' RACE reads via MiXCR and lists one record per CDR3 protein. The sample contains around 690,000 distinct CDR3 sequences, 20% to 25% of which appear only once. The data also belong to a second study, concerning T cells expressing NK-cell markers. According to that study: Repertoire data for TCR beta were derived from sorted T cells (CD3+CD56+NKG2C+, CD3+CD56+NKG2C- and CD3+CD56-NKG2C+).

Sequenced input: PBMCs. The rearrangement joins TRBV10-3 to TRBJ2-3; TRBD2 agrees at 7 bases. The receptor was derived from a woman between 18 and 30 years old in good health. Here the CDR3 DNA reads TGTGCCATCAGGGTCGGACTAGGCGGCACAGATACGCAGTATTTT. Translating it yields CAIRVGLGGTDTQYF.